This TCR beta chain stems from a study of shared clonotypes between healthy human individuals. From CD4+ cells came CD45RA+ naive and CD45RA-negative memory subsets. The germline V and J ends were trimmed by 2 bases and 5 bases, with 16 bases remaining between them. From germline, CDR1 is SGDLS and CDR2 YYNGEE. There are 15 residues in the CDR3. Some 27,000 T cell genomes, or 200 ng DNA, went into the sorted-subset replicate PCRs. Some clones are missing from TCRdb's copy, which holds only in-frame ones; the method was immunoSEQ multiplex PCR. The table shows roughly 2.2 million clones, with over 85% occurring only once.

V and J are TRBV9 and TRBJ2-5, with a tentative D call TRBD1 (5 bases). This clonotype originated in a man aged 18 to 35 in good health. Some clones in this sample may be carry-over from other donors' samples. The sequencing sample was made of naive CD4+ T cells from PBMCs. The subset here: CD45RA+ positively selected. The chain's CDR3 is CASSVVGAMGETQYF. Written as DNA, the CDR3 is TGTGCCAGCAGCGTCGTAGGGGCGATGGGCGAGACCCAGTACTTC.